These 8 T cell receptor beta chains were sequenced from one sample in a study of T cells in women clearing cervical HPV infection. Sequenced by immunoSEQ multiplex PCR; TCRdb stores in-frame clones only, minus some. The sample data list 20,000 to 30,000 clones. The sample taken for sequencing was blood buffy coat. The receptor set was obtained from a woman aged 18 to 75 with a cervical HPV16 infection that either progressed to CIN3+ or cleared (not recorded which).

For this clone: The CDR3 is cut off 3 residues early in the read; its end comes from the germline J gene. The V call is TRBV29-1, the J call TRBJ1-2, with 11 bases aligning to TRBD1. V was pared by 5 bases and J by 6 bases, with 8 bases of the junction left unmatched. The CDR3 consists of 14 residues. Germline-derived CDR1 and CDR2 are SQVTM and ANQGSEA. The CDR3 region is CSVKTGQGADGYTF. The CDR3 bases that were read are TGCAGCGTTAAAACCGGACAGGGGGCGGATGGC. The variable domain in full, with the rest retrieved from reference TRBV29-1 and TRBJ1-2, is SAVISQKPSRDICQRGTSLTIQCQVDSQVTMMFWYRQQPGQSLTLIATANQGSEATYESGFVIDKFPISRPNLTFSTLTVSNMSPEDSSIYLCSVKTGQGADGYTFGSGTRLTVV.

To note about this clone: Read data end 3 residues before the CDR3 end; the end is taken from the germline J gene. The V call is TRBV25-1, the J call TRBJ2-2; 9 bases align to TRBD2. The ends lost 4 bases at V and 6 bases at J; junction bases unmatched: 3. The germline V gene encodes CDR1 MGHDK and CDR2 SYGVNS. The CDR3 contains 14 residues. The covered CDR3 bases are TGTGCCAGCAGTGGGACTAGCGAGGCCGGGGAG. Translation: CASSGTSEAGE. From start to end, the CDR3 is CASSGTSEAGELFF.

A word on this clone: The CDR3 end is not reached by the read, which stops 3 residues before it; the germline J gene fills it in. The chain links TRBV20-1 to TRBJ2-7, with TRBD2 matching over 7 bases. Trimming took 5 bases from V and 5 from J; bases not matched to a gene: 18. The CDR3 covers 16 residues. Germline CDR1 DFQATT, CDR2 SNEGSKA (reference sequence). The CDR3: CSAGGRAGSLPHEQYF. The CDR3 DNA, read in part, is TGCAGTGCTGGGGGTAGAGCGGGATCTCTCCCCCACGAG.

About this clone: A read error may produce the germline difference seen at one junction end. Read data end 3 residues before the CDR3 end; the end is taken from the germline J gene. The V gene is TRBV7-9, the J gene TRBJ1-1, with 9 bases identical to TRBD1. Germline V gene sequence: CDR1 SEHNR, CDR2 FQNEAQ (reference sequence). The length of the CDR3 is 14 residues. CDR3 region: CSSSGTGIYTEAFF. The CDR3 DNA, read in part, is TGTTCCAGCAGCGGGACAGGGATATACACTGAA.

CDR3: CASGQDRGNGYTF. The CDR3 DNA, read in part, is TGTGCCAGCGGGCAGGACAGGGGTAATGGC. The V and J genes are TRBV5-6 and TRBJ1-2, with 9 bases fitting TRBD1. The sequenced fragment ends 3 residues before the CDR3 boundary, so the rest is inferred from the germline J gene. The junction had 7 bases not matched to a gene; V was cut back by 7 bases and J by 6 bases. Germline V gene data show CDR1 as SGHDT and CDR2 as YYEEEE. The CDR3 spans 13 residues. The complete variable domain, with remaining parts taken from reference TRBV5-6 and TRBJ1-2, reads DAGVTQSPTHLIKTRGQQVTLRCSPKSGHDTVSWYQQALGQGPQFIFQYYEEEERQRGNFPDRFSGHQFPNYSSELNVNALLLGDSALYLCASGQDRGNGYTFGSGTRLTVV.

The CDR3 DNA, read in part, is TGTGCCAGCAGCTTAGCGGGCACCGCCAATGAC. Its translation: CASSLAGTAND. The entire CDR3 is CASSLAGTANDYTF. The chain carries TRBV7-7 and TRBJ1-2, with no clear D. The read terminates 3 residues before the CDR3 end, so the remaining end is supplied by the germline J gene. The V gene's germline CDR1 is SSHAT and CDR2 FNYEAQ (reference sequence). CDR3 size: 14 residues.

This CDR3 is CASSYDAGTGFPDTQYF. CDR3 DNA (partial): TGTGCCAGCAGTTACGACGCCGGGACAGGGTTCCCAGATACG. This chain links TRBV6-2 or TRBV6-3 with TRBJ2-3; TRBD1 matches at 9 bases. The CDR3 end is not reached by the read, which stops 3 residues before it; the germline J gene fills it in. Germline V lookup: CDR1 MNHEY, CDR2 SVGEGT. The ends lost 2 bases at V and 4 bases at J; junction bases unmatched: 10. CDR3 length equals 17 residues.

As for this clone: The CDR3 end falls 3 residues outside the read, so it is completed with the germline J gene. V gene TRBV10-3 combines with J gene TRBJ2-1; 12 positions match TRBD2. CDR3 length: 15 amino acids. Germline CDR1 reads ENHRY; CDR2 reads SYGVKD. Trimming at V came to 2 bases and at J to 9 bases, leaving 5 bases not matched to a gene. Incomplete CDR3 DNA: TGTGCCATCAGTGAGGGACTAGCGGGATCCGGTGAG. Translating gives CAISEGLAGSGE. The whole CDR3 sequence reads CAISEGLAGSGEQFF.